The source of this TCR beta chain is a study of B cell selection in AIRE deficiency (dated by TCRdb to the late 2010s). Background on the whole study: A comparison of TCRbeta repertoires of sorted blood CD4+ conventional T cells and regulatory T cells was made between AIRE-deficient patients and healthy controls. The TCR-sequenced cohort comprised about 5 AIRE-deficient APECED patients and about 5 healthy control donors.

The immunoSEQ platform was used to sequence the TCRbeta chain. The study's processing was this. Pooled Treg repertoires yielded approximately 56,000 distinct TCRbeta sequences from patients and fewer than 1x10^5 from healthy donors. Treg TCRbeta sequences shared by two or more individuals were defined as public, and these public Treg TCRbeta sequences were subsequently searched for in Tconv repertoires. Group differences were tested with Mann-Whitney U tests and Bonferroni-Dunn correction in GraphPad Prism 7.03. TCRdb took this table from immuneACCESS and kept in-frame rearrangements with V and J called. Such tables lack part of the clones; where checked against another copy, unresolved V genes explain under half of the gap, and the rest is unexplained. The DNA was the basis for D and trimming; V, J and clone size are from that table. Here the sample has around 14,000 clones; about 92% occur a single time. The biggest ten clones account for roughly 1% of the sample.

In this sample, this clone turned up once. There is no known antigen for this receptor. No much larger clone exists at a distance of one base, and base qualities are not known. The CDR3 sequence holds 15 residues, the cysteine and phenylalanine included. Only the CDR3 region is kept as DNA, spanning 45 bases read in frame from base 1. V and J lose 0 bases and 4 bases, and a span of 13 bases separates them. CDR1 and CDR2 are drawn from the germline V gene: SGDLS, YYNGEE. Points the paper makes about the study in general: TCRBV gene usage, CDR3 length and TCR diversity in Tconv and Treg cells from AIRE-deficient patients were found to be similar to those in cells from healthy donors. CDR3s were shorter in shared Treg sequences, reflecting a bias toward rearrangements that have few non-templated nucleotide insertions. Only TCRbeta chains were sequenced, and roughly 40% of the Treg sequences shared among healthy donors were also detected in healthy Tconv cells, possibly owing to differing TCRalpha chains. About 30.6% of the Treg TCRbeta sequences shared among healthy donors were detected in patient Tconv cells, suggesting that Treg-biased clones are diverted into the Tconv compartment. Of roughly 4,000 shared Treg TCRbeta sequences, 25% to 35% were shared only among healthy donors and 9.3% only among patients, suggesting less efficient Treg selection without AIRE.

Regulatory T cells were sorted as cells that were CD4+CD25hiCD127low/negative. APECED syndrome was present in the AIRE-deficient patients. A FACSAria flow cytometer was used to sort the Tconv and Treg cells intended for TCRbeta sequencing. Sorted cells were collected into 5-ml round-bottom polystyrene tubes, and dry cell pellets were frozen at -80°C before sequencing. Rearrangement joined TRBV9 to TRBJ1-2; a weak D assignment points to TRBD1 (5 bases agree). Sequenced: Tregs sorted from PBMCs. This TCR derives from a human donor with AIRE deficiency. The CDR3 loop reads CASSVGLGAAYGYTF. The nucleotide sequence reads as follows: TGTGCCAGCAGCGTAGGGTTAGGGGCGGCCTATGGCTACACCTTC.